Included here is one T cell receptor (beta chain) sequence, with context. Its antigen is not known. Oncomine TCR Beta short-read sequencing was applied to DNA from cultured CD4+ T cells. MiXCR, applied by TCRdb to the PCR reads, yields one record per CDR3 protein. The sample shows under 20,000 distinct CDR3 sequences, about half of them seen only once. The treatment is: approximately 9-day PBMC culture with coronavirus spike peptide pools or control peptides (ViraFEST assay). The entry originates in a study of vaccination and CD4 T cells after COVID-19. The overall study: Overlapping SARS-CoV-2, HCoV-NL63, HCoV-OC43 and HCoV-229E spike peptides stimulated the cells. Cultures that served as controls received a CEFX pool, an HIV-1 Nef pool, or no peptide.

Study findings and constraints: Although the median of SARS-CoV-2-reactive clonotypes rose from around 19 to 38, the change was not significant.

V lost 3 bases and J lost 5; bases outside the gene matches: 7. Germline V gene sequence: CDR1 KGHSH, CDR2 LQKENI. This CDR3 has 14 amino acids. The sequenced sample was CD4+ T cells from blood, cultured in vitro, obtained before SARS-CoV-2 vaccination. The chain carries TRBV18 and TRBJ2-7; 7 positions agree with TRBD1. This receptor was identified in a human donor who had recovered from COVID-19. CDR3 sequence: CASSPGTVVNEQYF. The CDR3, as DNA: TGTGCCAGCTCACCCGGGACAGTAGTTAACGAGCAGTACTTC.